The T cell receptor beta chain under discussion was sequenced for a study of blood T cell repertoires in COVID-19. Across the study: The study drew acute and convalescent COVID-19 samples from the United States, Italy and Spain. Sources were T cells, B-cell-depleted T cells, or PBMCs; the material itself was cDNA or gDNA.

In the original workflow: The authors estimated nucleated cell counts from reference gene primer amplification. Sequencing was performed with immunoSEQ multiplex PCR; in TCRdb, only in-frame clones are kept and a portion is missing. The V and J calls and clone size are taken from that table; D and trimming were inferred from the DNA. Of some 83,000 clones listed, over 75% are singletons. The V end was cut by 4 bases, the J end by 0 bases, with 10 bases between. The CDR3 extends over 15 amino acids. In germline, CDR1 is MNHEY, CDR2 SVGAGI. The sample comprised peripheral blood. The rearrangement links TRBV6-5 to TRBJ1-3; D is unclear. The TCR was taken from a man in his fifties or sixties with acute or convalescent COVID-19. CDR3 loop: CASSSPRSSGNTIYF. DNA for the CDR3: TGTGCCAGCAGTTCTCCTAGGAGCTCTGGAAACACCATATATTTT.